The sequence of this T cell receptor (beta chain) was determined in a study of metastatic and nonmetastatic thyroid tumors. Study summary: Repertoires were compared across blood and tumor or nodule tissue from malignant and benign thyroid patients.

Study processing details: It was from CDR3 differences across clinicopathological groups that a distant-metastasis classifier for papillary thyroid cancer was built. TCRdb re-processed the PCR reads through MiXCR. TCRdb's processing, not the authors', yielded these V and J calls. The sample contains under 15,000 clones, about a quarter of which appear only once. Findings and limits, study-wide: Across blood and tumor, TCR beta diversity in malignant thyroid tumors was reportedly significantly higher than in benign nodules.

The CDR3 runs to 13 residues. Germline V gives CDR1 MNHNS, CDR2 SASEGT. Between the trimmed V and J ends, which lost 6 bases and 4 bases, there was a span of 12 bases. This clone is medium-sized. The antigen is unknown. Nobody among the patients had been given any treatment before thyroid surgery. Sequenced sample: blood. The clonotype originates from a female donor with papillary thyroid cancer or a benign thyroid nodule (not recorded which). Some clones in this sample may be carry-over from other donors' samples. This rearrangement joins TRBV6-1 to TRBJ1-2, with D possibly TRBD1 on 5 matching bases. The CDR3 here is CASRDHGAYGYTF. The CDR3 nucleotides are TGTGCCAGCAGGGACCACGGGGCCTATGGCTACACCTTC.